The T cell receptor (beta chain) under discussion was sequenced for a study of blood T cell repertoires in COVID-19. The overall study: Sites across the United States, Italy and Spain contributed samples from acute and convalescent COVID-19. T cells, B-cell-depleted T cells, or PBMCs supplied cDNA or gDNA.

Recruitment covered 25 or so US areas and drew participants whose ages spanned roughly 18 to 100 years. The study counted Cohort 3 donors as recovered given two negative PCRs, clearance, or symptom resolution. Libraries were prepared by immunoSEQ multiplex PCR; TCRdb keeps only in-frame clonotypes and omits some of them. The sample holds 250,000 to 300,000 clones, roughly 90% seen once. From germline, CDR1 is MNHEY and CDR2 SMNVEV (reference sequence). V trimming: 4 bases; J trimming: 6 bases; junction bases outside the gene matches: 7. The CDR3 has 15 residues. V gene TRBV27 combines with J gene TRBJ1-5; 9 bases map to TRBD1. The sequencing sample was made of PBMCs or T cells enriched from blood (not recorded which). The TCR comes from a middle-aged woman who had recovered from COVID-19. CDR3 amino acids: CASSSGTGNGQPQHF. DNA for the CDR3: TGTGCCAGCAGTTCCGGGACAGGGAATGGTCAGCCCCAGCATTTT.